This TCR beta chain was obtained from a study of PD-1 blockade in classical Hodgkin lymphoma. The study's findings and limits: CD4+ TCR diversity, unlike CD8+, climbed significantly by C4D1.

The method was immunoSEQ multiplex PCR; TCRdb's version includes in-frame clones alone and lacks a portion of them. The table has more than 140,000 clones, approximately 80% seen once; the top ten hold 9.2%. Every one of the patients relapsed after autologous stem cell transplantation (brentuximab vedotin exposure was variable). Responses achieved at best were complete response, partial response or progressive disease. V shed 5 bases, J shed 1 base, and the junction held 6 bases outside the gene matches. The CDR3 has 17 residues. Germline CDR1 SEHNR, CDR2 FQNEAQ (reference sequence). On this clone itself: The antigen is undetermined.

This TCR was recovered from a human donor with classical Hodgkin lymphoma. The genes are TRBV7-9 and TRBJ2-1; 12 bases fit TRBD2. The starting material was peripheral blood mononuclear cells (PBMCs), obtained before the second cycle of nivolumab. The CDR3 nucleotides are TGTGCCAGCAGCAGATCTAGCGGGGGGGCATCCTACAATGAGCAGTTCTTC. Its translation is CASSRSSGGASYNEQFF.